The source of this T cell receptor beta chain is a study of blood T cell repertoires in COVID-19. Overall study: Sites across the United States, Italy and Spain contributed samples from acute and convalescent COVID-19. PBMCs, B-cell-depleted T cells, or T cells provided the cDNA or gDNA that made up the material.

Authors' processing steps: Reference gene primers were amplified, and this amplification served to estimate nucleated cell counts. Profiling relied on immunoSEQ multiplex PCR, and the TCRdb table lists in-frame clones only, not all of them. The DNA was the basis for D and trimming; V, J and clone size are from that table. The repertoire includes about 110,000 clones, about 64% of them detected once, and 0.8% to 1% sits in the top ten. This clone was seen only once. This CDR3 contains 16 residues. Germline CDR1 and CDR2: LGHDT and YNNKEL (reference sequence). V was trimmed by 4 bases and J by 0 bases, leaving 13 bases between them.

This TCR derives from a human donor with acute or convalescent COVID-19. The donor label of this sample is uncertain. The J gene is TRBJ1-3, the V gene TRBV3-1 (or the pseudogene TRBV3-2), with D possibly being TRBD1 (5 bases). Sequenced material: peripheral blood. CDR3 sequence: CASSRGTFSSGNTIYF. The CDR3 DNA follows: TGTGCCAGCAGCCGGGGGACTTTCAGCTCTGGAAACACCATATATTTT.